Below are 20 T cell receptor beta chains sequenced from a single sample in a study of blood T cell repertoires in COVID-19. TCRdb keeps only in-frame clones here, not all; method: immunoSEQ multiplex PCR. Among about 240,000 clones listed, around 83% were seen once. The sample was peripheral blood. These receptors originate from a woman aged 18 to 35 with acute or convalescent COVID-19.

As concerns this clone: The junction and the germline gene differ at one end; a read error may be behind it. The chain combines TRBV19 with TRBJ2-1, with 11 bases that match TRBD2. CDR1 is LNHDA and CDR2 is SQIVND in the germline V gene (reference sequence). The CDR3 contains 15 residues. CDR3: CASRIAGGPFIEQFF. The DNA of the CDR3 is TGTGCCAGTAGAATAGCGGGAGGGCCGTTTATAGAGCAGTTCTTC.

The chain joins TRBV11-2 to TRBJ1-2; D ambiguous. The length of the CDR3 is 14 residues. Trimming took 4 bases from V and 3 from J, leaving 12 bases between them. Germline V gene lookup returns CDR1 SGHAT and CDR2 FQNNGV. The CDR3 bases are TGTGCCAGCAGCTACGTAAAAGCCGACTATGGCTACACCTTC. Its protein product is CASSYVKADYGYTF.

The chain joins TRBV6-8 to TRBJ1-5; 11 nucleotides align to TRBD1. The CDR3 is made up of 20 amino acids. V lost 6 bases to trimming and J lost 0 bases; unmatched junction nucleotides: 16. CDR1 is MNHGY, CDR2 SAAAGT, per germline. The CDR3 DNA reads TGTGCCAGCAGCCGCCCTTCCCGGGACAGGGGGAATTATAGCAATCAGCCCCAGCATTTT. It specifies CASSRPSRDRGNYSNQPQHF.

The chain joins TRBV28 to TRBJ1-4; the D is unclear. CDR3 length: 15 residues. CDR1 and CDR2 (germline): MDHEN, SYDVKM. V was pared by 7 bases and J by 0 bases, with 12 bases between. CDR3 nucleotide sequence: TGTGCCAGCATAGGCACAGATGCAACTAATGAAAAACTGTTTTTT. It yields the protein CASIGTDATNEKLFF.

This chain joins TRBV7-2 and TRBJ2-7; TRBD1 is a possible D gene (5 bases). The CDR3 length is 13 residues. CDR1 SGHTA and CDR2 FQGNSA come from the germline V gene. V was clipped by 4 bases and J by 3 bases, with 10 bases between them. The CDR3 region has the DNA TGTGCCAGCAGCTATGACAGCCTCTACGAGCAGTACTTC. The encoded protein is CASSYDSLYEQYF.

The rearrangement links TRBV2 to TRBJ2-2; D may be TRBD2 (5 bases). Germline V gene lookup returns CDR1 SNHLY and CDR2 FYNNEI. The CDR3 length is 13 residues. V was clipped by 4 bases and J by 3 bases, with 6 bases between them. CDR3 region: CASSGEYTGELFF. The CDR3, as DNA: TGTGCCAGCAGTGGGGAGTACACCGGGGAGCTGTTTTTT.

The rearrangement joins TRBV2 to TRBJ1-3; D call uncertain. Between the trimmed V and J ends, which lost 3 bases and 0 bases, there was a span of 9 bases. The V gene's germline CDR1 is SNHLY and CDR2 FYNNEI. The CDR3 length is 15 residues. For the CDR3, the DNA is TGTGCCAGCAGTGACGGTGACAACTCTGGAAACACCATATATTTT. It codes for CASSDGDNSGNTIYF.

This chain connects TRBV5-6 to TRBJ1-2; tentatively, D is TRBD1 (5 bases). Germline loops: CDR1 SGHDT, CDR2 YYEEEE. V lost 2 bases and J 7 bases, leaving 15 bases between the germline ends. The CDR3 runs 14 residues. CDR3 sequence reads: CASSLFKGAGGYTF. In DNA form, the CDR3 reads TGTGCCAGCAGCTTATTCAAAGGGGCTGGTGGCTACACCTTC.

V is TRBV6-5 and J is TRBJ2-3, with D perhaps TRBD2 (5 bases). The CDR3 totals 14 residues. V lost 5 bases and J lost 1, with 10 bases in between. Germline loops: CDR1 MNHEY, CDR2 SVGAGI. CDR3 sequence reads: CASSQSGGTDTQYF. The CDR3 region has the DNA TGTGCCAGCAGTCAGAGCGGAGGCACAGATACGCAGTATTTT.

V is TRBV28 and J is TRBJ2-6, with 7 bases that match TRBD1. Germline V gene lookup returns CDR1 MDHEN and CDR2 SYDVKM. CDR3 size: 16 residues. The ends lost 5 bases at V and 1 base at J; junction bases unmatched: 5. CDR3 region: CASSHYRGSGANVLTF. In DNA, the CDR3 is TGTGCCAGCAGTCATTACAGGGGATCTGGGGCCAACGTCCTGACTTTC.

The chain has TRBV6-5 and TRBJ1-1; 7 nucleotides align to TRBD1. This CDR3 region has 15 residues. The J segment lost 0 bases and the V segment lost 6 bases, leaving 7 bases of the junction unmatched. CDR1 is MNHEY and CDR2 is SVGAGI in the germline V gene. The DNA for the CDR3 is TGTGCCAGCAGAACGGGACAGACCTTGAACACTGAAGCTTTCTTT. Its translation is CASRTGQTLNTEAFF.

This chain links TRBV4-3 with TRBJ2-1, with 13 bases identical to TRBD2. The germline gives CDR1 LGHNA, CDR2 YSLEER. This CDR3 spans 16 amino acids. J gave up 10 bases and V 2 bases, and 8 bases lay outside the gene matches. Written as DNA, the CDR3 is TGCGCCAGCAGCCAACTTTCTACTAGCGGGAGGGTGGAGCAGTTCTTC. Amino acid sequence: CASSQLSTSGRVEQFF.

The chain employs TRBV14 and TRBJ1-6; D perhaps matches TRBD1 (6 bases). The CDR3 is 15 amino acids. From germline, CDR1 is SGHDN and CDR2 FVKESK. Deletions cut 4 bases from V and 9 bases from J, with 16 bases between. CDR3 sequence reads: CASSRQTGRVSPLHF. Written as DNA, the CDR3 is TGTGCCAGCAGCCGACAAACAGGGCGGGTTTCACCCCTCCACTTT.

This clone appeared once. The chain is built from TRBV6-6 and TRBJ2-3, with TRBD2 matching 14 bases. Per the germline V gene, CDR1 is MNHNY and CDR2 is SVGAGI (reference sequence). This CDR3 has 19 residues. V shed 5 bases and J 1 base; nucleotides not matched to a gene: 11. CDR3 residues: CASSPPPGLAGARTDTQYF. The DNA of the CDR3 is TGTGCCAGCAGTCCCCCACCGGGACTAGCGGGAGCCCGCACAGATACGCAGTATTTT.

This chain joins TRBV6-6 and TRBJ2-3; 10 nucleotides align to TRBD2. CDR3 size: 14 residues. V gave up 7 bases and J gave up 2 bases; unmatched junction bases: 3. CDR1 is MNHNY, CDR2 SVGAGI, per germline (reference sequence). The CDR3 protein is CASKGTSVTDTQYF. The CDR3 DNA sequence: TGTGCCAGCAAGGGGACTAGCGTCACAGATACGCAGTATTTT.

Regarding this clone: At one boundary the junction diverges from the germline segment, which might be a read error. The chain links TRBV19 to TRBJ2-7; a possible D gene is TRBD2 (6 bases). The CDR3 has 13 amino acids. CDR1 and CDR2 (germline): LNHDA, SQIVND (reference sequence). The CDR3 reads CASRAGSSDEQYF. The CDR3 nucleotides are TGTGCCAGTAGGGCCGGGAGCTCCGACGAGCAGTACTTC.

The chain combines TRBV29-1 with TRBJ2-2; possible D gene TRBD2, 5 bases. The V end lost 3 bases, the J end lost 6 bases, and 8 bases lay between the germline ends. Germline assignment: CDR1 SQVTM and CDR2 ANQGSEA. The CDR3 is 12 amino acids. In DNA, the CDR3 is TGCAGCGTTGAGTTGGAGGCCGGGGAGCTGTTTTTT. Its protein is CSVELEAGELFF.

The rearrangement joins TRBV11-2 to TRBJ1-4; a possible D gene is TRBD1 (6 bases). The ends were cut back, 5 bases at V and 4 bases at J, with 14 bases in the middle. CDR1 and CDR2 from the germline V gene are SGHAT and FQNNGV. This CDR3 comprises 15 residues. CDR3 sequence reads: CASSHWDIINEKLFF. The CDR3 DNA is TGTGCCAGCAGCCATTGGGACATAATTAATGAAAAACTGTTTTTT.

V usage is TRBV5-1 and J usage is TRBJ1-6; 7 bases map to TRBD1. The J segment lost 9 bases and the V segment lost 2 bases, leaving 8 bases of the junction unmatched. The CDR3 loop spans 15 amino acids. Germline V lookup: CDR1 SGHRS, CDR2 YFSETQ. The CDR3 sequence is CASSFTGQLGSPLHF. The CDR3 bases are TGCGCCAGCAGCTTTACGGGACAGTTGGGTTCACCCCTCCACTTT.

The CDR3 region is CASSALGVDPELHREQFF. Here the CDR3 DNA reads TGTGCCAGCAGCGCCCTCGGGGTGGACCCCGAACTCCACCGTGAGCAGTTCTTC. The chain carries TRBV7-9 and TRBJ2-1, with a possible D match to TRBD2 (5 bases). This CDR3 region has 18 residues. Germline V gene data show CDR1 as SEHNR and CDR2 as FQNEAQ (reference sequence). V was cut by 5 bases and J by 9 bases, with 29 bases left in between.